This passage covers 4 T cell receptor beta chains from one sample sequenced in a study of T cells in Graves' hyperthyroidism and ophthalmopathy. There were TCR beta CDR3 regions amplified from RNA transcripts. HTBI primers drove first-round RT-PCR of the TCR CDR3. TCRdb independently ran MiXCR on the multiplex PCR reads; one entry per CDR3 protein. The data contain approximately 610,000 distinct CDR3 sequences, around 15% of them singletons. The sample consisted of blood. All receptors come from a woman in her 40s with Graves' ophthalmopathy.

This clonotype was recorded many times. CDR3 bases: TGCAGTGCTAGAGATGGCGGGGGCTTAGGCACTGAAGCTTTCTTT. Residues: CSARDGGGLGTEAFF. The chain carries TRBV20-1 and TRBJ1-1; TRBD1 is a possible D gene (6 bases). CDR3 length: 15 residues. CDR1 and CDR2 from the germline V gene are DFQATT and SNEGSKA (reference sequence). Between the trimmed V and J ends, which lost 0 bases and 4 bases, there was a span of 15 bases.

This clonotype appeared many times. This sequence joins TRBV28 and TRBJ2-7, with a possible D match to TRBD2 (5 bases). Germline CDR1 MDHEN, CDR2 SYDVKM. The CDR3 is 14 amino acids. V lost 9 bases to trimming and J lost 6 bases, with 21 bases between them. The CDR3 DNA is TGTGCCAGTTTGCCCGCGGCCAGGACTGGCGAGCAGTACTTC. Amino acids: CASLPAARTGEQYF.

The rearrangement links TRBV6-2 or TRBV6-3 to TRBJ2-2; TRBD1 might be the D (5 bases). Germline V gene sequence: CDR1 MNHEY, CDR2 SVGEGT. The V gene lost 5 bases and the J gene lost 8 bases, with 18 bases spanning the gap. This CDR3 contains 15 residues. CDR3 region: CASSRSTDLLGELFF. The DNA of the CDR3 is TGTGCCAGCAGTAGGTCGACAGACCTCCTAGGGGAGCTGTTTTTT.

This clonotype has a handful of counts. CDR3 bases: TGCAGCGTTGTAAAGGGGTTGGGCACTGAAGCTTTCTTT. Translation gives CSVVKGLGTEAFF. The V and J genes are TRBV29-1 and TRBJ1-1; possible D gene TRBD1, 5 bases. This CDR3 has 13 residues. V was cut by 4 bases and J by 4 bases, with 13 bases left in between. Germline V lookup: CDR1 SQVTM, CDR2 ANQGSEA. The full variable domain, in which reference TRBV29-1 and TRBJ1-1 provide the parts outside the CDR3, is SAVISQKPSRDICQRGTSLTIQCQVDSQVTMMFWYRQQPGQSLTLIATANQGSEATYESGFVIDKFPISRPNLTFSTLTVSNMSPEDSSIYLCSVVKGLGTEAFFGQGTRLTVV.